A selection of T cell receptor beta chains follows, all from one sample in a study of shared clonotypes between healthy human individuals. Repertoires were generated with immunoSEQ multiplex PCR, while TCRdb's copy carries only in-frame clones and drops some. The sample carries about 2.3 million clones, approximately 93% recorded once. Input material: naive CD4+ T cells from PBMCs. These receptors came from a young man in good health. Some clones in this sample may be carry-over from other donors' samples. CDR3s include the opening cysteine and the closing phenylalanine or tryptophan. The D gene is left open where the match is weak. A clone size is listed for some rows: how often the clone was seen (once, few, many), or a class if it is expanded.

TRBV30,TRBJ1-5,.,.,TGTGCCTGGAGACAGGGTACGTGGTACGGCAATCAGCCCCAGCATTTT,CAWRQGTWYGNQPQHF
TRBV5-6,TRBJ2-7,.,.,TGTGCCAGCAGTGTGTGGCAGCTCAGGCGGGTTGCCTACGAGCAGTACTTC,CASSVWQLRRVAYEQYF
TRBV2,TRBJ2-3,.,.,TGTGCCAGTCCCGTCAGGGTGTCAACCACAGATACGCAGTATTTT,CASPVRVSTTDTQYF
TRBV7-3,TRBJ2-3,.,.,TGTGCCAGCAGCTTAACGGGTAGCACAGATACGCAGTATTTT,CASSLTGSTDTQYF
TRBV9,TRBJ2-1,once,.,TGTGCCAGCAGCCCTCGGGAGCGCCGGATTGATGAGCAGTTCTTC,CASSPRERRIDEQFF
TRBV10-3,TRBJ1-1,.,.,TGTGCCATCAGCGCGGACAGGAACACTGAAGCTTTCTTT,CAISADRNTEAFF
TRBV27,TRBJ1-2,.,TRBD1,TGTGCCAGCAGCTCCGGGACAGGGGTCTATGGCTACACCTTC,CASSSGTGVYGYTF
TRBV29-1,TRBJ1-1,.,.,TGCAGCGCCCACCTCTTGAACACTGAAGCTTTCTTT,CSAHLLNTEAFF
TRBV9,TRBJ2-7,.,.,TGTGCCAGCAGCGTGGAGGGGGAACGGAACGAGCAGTACTTC,CASSVEGERNEQYF
TRBV6-1,TRBJ1-4,.,.,TGTGCCAGCAGGGTAACCCCCCCATTCGAAAAACTGTTTTTT,CASRVTPPFEKLFF
TRBV5-1,TRBJ2-3,.,TRBD2,TGCGCCAGCAGCTTGGCCCGTGGCGGGAGGAACATATATGATACGCAGTATTTT,CASSLARGGRNIYDTQYF
TRBV15,TRBJ1-1,once,TRBD1,TGTGCCACCAGCATACCTATTACAGGGGTGGTGGACACTGAAGCTTTCTTT,CATSIPITGVVDTEAFF
TRBV5-4,TRBJ2-3,.,.,TGTGCCAGCACCGCGAGGAGGGAATCGGATACGCAGTATTTT,CASTARRESDTQYF
TRBV27,TRBJ1-5,.,.,TGTGCCAGCAGGCCAGGGAAGATCCCCCAGCATTTT,CASRPGKIPQHF
TRBV7-2,TRBJ2-1,.,TRBD2,TGTGCCAGCAAACCCGGGGGGACTACGACTTCGGAGCAGTTCTTC,CASKPGGTTTSEQFF
TRBV6-5,TRBJ2-7,.,TRBD2,TGTGCCAGCACCCGACTAGCGGGAGTTGGGGAGCAGTACTTC,CASTRLAGVGEQYF
TRBV12-5,TRBJ2-7,.,.,TGTGCTAGTGGTTTGTCGGCCGGGGCGGGTCACTACGAGCAGTACTTC,CASGLSAGAGHYEQYF
TRBV7-2,TRBJ1-5,.,.,TGTGCCAGCAGCTTAGACGGGGTGCAGCCCCAGCATTTT,CASSLDGVQPQHF
TRBV7-2,TRBJ2-3,.,TRBD1,TGTGCCAGCAGCTTAGCCGGGACAGGGGGTTATACGCAGTATTTT,CASSLAGTGGYTQYF
TRBV2,TRBJ2-3,once,TRBD1,TGTGCCAGCAGTCTCCGACAGGGCGCCGGCACAGATACGCAGTATTTT,CASSLRQGAGTDTQYF
TRBV4-1,TRBJ2-7,.,.,TGCGCCAGCAGCCAAGATATTCGGGCCCTCGTGGGCTACGAGCAGTACTTC,CASSQDIRALVGYEQYF
TRBV28,TRBJ2-7,.,TRBD2,TGTGCCAGCAGTTTGACCCTAGCGGGAAACTTAGGCTACGAGCAGTACTTC,CASSLTLAGNLGYEQYF
TRBV5-1,TRBJ2-7,.,.,TGCGCCAGCAGCCCCGCCGGGAGCTACGAGCAGTACTTC,CASSPAGSYEQYF
TRBV4-2,TRBJ2-5,.,.,TGTGCCAGCAGCCAAGATCGGGGTGGGAGGACCCAGTACTTC,CASSQDRGGRTQYF
TRBV7-9,TRBJ2-3,.,TRBD1,TGTGCCAGCAGCTTAGGGACAGGGGGGAGCACAGATACGCAGTATTTT,CASSLGTGGSTDTQYF
TRBV11-2,TRBJ2-1,.,.,TGTGCCAGCAGCCCGATCAGGGGGGGCCCGCACCCCTACAATGAGCAGTTCTTC,CASSPIRGGPHPYNEQFF
TRBV19,TRBJ1-1,few,.,TGTGCCAGTAGTATTGTGGGGGGGAACACTGAAGCTTTCTTT,CASSIVGGNTEAFF
TRBV6-5,TRBJ2-7,.,.,TGTGCCAGCAGTCAGGGACGGTACTCCTACGAGCAGTACTTC,CASSQGRYSYEQYF
TRBV7-6,TRBJ1-3,once,.,TGTGCCAGCAGCCCTCGCCCCGGGGGAAACACCATATATTTT,CASSPRPGGNTIYF
TRBV28,TRBJ2-7,.,TRBD1,TGTGCCAGCAGTTCAGGGGGGACAGGGGAACACGAGCAGTACTTC,CASSSGGTGEHEQYF
TRBV18,TRBJ2-3,.,.,TGTGCCAGCTCGGCTCTACGAGATACGCAGTATTTT,CASSALRDTQYF
TRBV15,TRBJ2-1,.,TRBD2,TGTGCCACCAGCAGAGTAGCGCGGGAGTACAATGAGCAGTTCTTC,CATSRVAREYNEQFF
TRBV6-1,TRBJ2-5,once,.,TGTGCCAGCAGTGACCTCGGAGAGACCCAGTACTTC,CASSDLGETQYF
TRBV5-1,TRBJ1-1,once,TRBD1,TGCGCCAGCAGCCTCCGACAGGGTGGGTCTTTTTTAACTGAAGCTTTCTTT,CASSLRQGGSFLTEAFF
TRBV28,TRBJ2-5,.,TRBD1,TGTGCCAGCAGTTCCCAACGACAGGGGGGGGAGACCCAGTACTTC,CASSSQRQGGETQYF